A selection of T cell receptor beta chains follows, all from one sample in a study of spatial heterogeneity in lung cancer. TCRdb passed the 5' RACE reads through MiXCR, listing each CDR3 protein once. The sample has a few thousand distinct CDR3 sequences; roughly 24% are singletons. Sequenced material: PBMCs, taken at follow-up. These TCRs come from a male donor with early-stage non-small cell lung cancer. Both conserved end residues are part of each CDR3. Clone sizes are given selectively: once, few, many, or a class where the clone is expanded.

clone_size v_call cdr3_aa
medium-sized TRBV5-1 CASGLADTDTQYF
large TRBV6-2/TRBV6-3 CASRTGNSYNEQFF
. TRBV7-9 CASRGFGDTQYF
. TRBV7-9 CASSFPDRGYIQYF
. TRBV15 CATSRWRGLFTDTQYF
large TRBV30 CAWSVGSDGYTF
medium-sized TRBV4-1 CASSQGTGTDTQYF
few TRBV7-2 CASSLGTGKFF
medium-sized TRBV19 CASSAPGAETQYF
medium-sized TRBV7-2 CATGAGVVTDTQYF
. TRBV6-5 CASRGTSWNEQFF
. TRBV4-2 CASSQDPGGNQPQHF
. TRBV10-2 CASSERMNTEAFF
. TRBV7-2 CASSIALNMPYGYTF
. TRBV29-1 CSVENSRQFQETQYF